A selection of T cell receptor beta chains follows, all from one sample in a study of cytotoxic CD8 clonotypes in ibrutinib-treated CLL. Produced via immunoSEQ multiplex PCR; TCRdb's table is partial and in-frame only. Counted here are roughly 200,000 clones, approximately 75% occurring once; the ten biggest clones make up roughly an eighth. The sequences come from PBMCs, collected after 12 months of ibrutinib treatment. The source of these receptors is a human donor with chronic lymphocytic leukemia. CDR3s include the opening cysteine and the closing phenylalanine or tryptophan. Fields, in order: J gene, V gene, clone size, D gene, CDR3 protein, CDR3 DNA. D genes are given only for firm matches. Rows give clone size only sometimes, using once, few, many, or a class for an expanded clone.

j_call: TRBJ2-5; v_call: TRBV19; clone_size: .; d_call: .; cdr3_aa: CASSMTQGGTQYF; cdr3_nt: TGTGCCAGTAGTATGACCCAGGGGGGGACCCAGTACTTC
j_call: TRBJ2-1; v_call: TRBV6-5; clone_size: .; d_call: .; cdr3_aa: CASSYQGYNEQFF; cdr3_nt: TGTGCCAGCAGTTATCAGGGGTACAATGAGCAGTTCTTC
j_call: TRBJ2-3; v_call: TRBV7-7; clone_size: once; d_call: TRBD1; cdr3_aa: CASSLAGWGTGKDTQYF; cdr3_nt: TGTGCTAGCAGCTTAGCTGGGTGGGGGACAGGGAAGGATACGCAGTATTTT
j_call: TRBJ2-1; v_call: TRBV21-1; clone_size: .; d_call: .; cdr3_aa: CASSKTHDAFF; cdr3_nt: TGTGCCAGCAGCAAAACCCATGACGCCTTCTTC
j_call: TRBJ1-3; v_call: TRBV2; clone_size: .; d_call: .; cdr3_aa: CARLRLSGNTIYF; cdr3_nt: TGTGCCAGATTGCGCCTCTCTGGAAACACCATATATTTT
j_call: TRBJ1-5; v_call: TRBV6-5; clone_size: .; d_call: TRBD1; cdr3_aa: CASSYSRTGECQPQHF; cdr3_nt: TGTGCCAGCAGTTACTCGAGGACAGGGGAATGTCAGCCCCAGCATTTT
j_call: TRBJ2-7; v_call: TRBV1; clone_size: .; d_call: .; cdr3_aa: CTSSQAQEVF; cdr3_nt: TGCACCAGCAGCCAAGCGCAGGAGGTGTTC
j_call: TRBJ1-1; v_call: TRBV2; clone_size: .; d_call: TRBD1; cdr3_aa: CASSDGTGGLRSEAFF; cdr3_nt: TGTGCCAGCAGTGACGGGACAGGGGGCTTGAGATCTGAAGCTTTCTTT
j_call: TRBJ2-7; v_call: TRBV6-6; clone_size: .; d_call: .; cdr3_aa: CASSYGPYEQYF; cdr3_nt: TGTGCCAGCAGTTACGGACCCTACGAGCAGTACTTC
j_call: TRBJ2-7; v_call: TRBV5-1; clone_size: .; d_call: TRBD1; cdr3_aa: CASSSGQTTYEQYF; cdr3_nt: TGCGCCAGCAGCTCGGGACAGACTACTTACGAGCAGTACTTC
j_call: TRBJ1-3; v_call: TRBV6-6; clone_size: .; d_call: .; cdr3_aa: CASTRSGPSGNTIYF; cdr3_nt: TGTGCCAGCACCCGATCGGGTCCCTCTGGAAACACCATATATTTT
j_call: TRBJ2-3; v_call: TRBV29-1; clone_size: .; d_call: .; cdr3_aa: CSVEVTFTDTQYF; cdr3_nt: TGCAGCGTTGAGGTCACCTTCACAGATACGCAGTATTTT
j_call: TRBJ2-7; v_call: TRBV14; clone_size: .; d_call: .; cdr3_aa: CASSQDTWTRYEQYF; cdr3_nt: TGTGCCAGCAGCCAAGATACTTGGACACGCTACGAGCAGTACTTC
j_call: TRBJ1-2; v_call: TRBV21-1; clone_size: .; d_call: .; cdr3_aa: CANQGLDRGGCGYTF; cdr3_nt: TGTGCCAACCAGGGATTGGACAGGGGAGGTTGTGGCTACACCTTC
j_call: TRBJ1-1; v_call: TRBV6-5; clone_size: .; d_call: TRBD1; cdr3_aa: CASSLNRGNTEAFF; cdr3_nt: TGTGCCAGCAGTCTTAACAGGGGGAACACTGAAGCTTTCTTT
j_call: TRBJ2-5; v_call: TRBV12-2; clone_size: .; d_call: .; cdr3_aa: CASRLPPSETQYF; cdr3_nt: TGTGCAAGTCGCTTACCTCCTTCGGAGACCCAGTACTTC
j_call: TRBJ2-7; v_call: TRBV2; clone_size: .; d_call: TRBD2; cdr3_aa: CASTSGLAGADHYEQYF; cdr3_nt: TGTGCCAGTACATCGGGACTAGCGGGCGCAGACCATTACGAGCAGTACTTC
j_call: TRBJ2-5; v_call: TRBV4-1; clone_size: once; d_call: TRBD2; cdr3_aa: CASSQGGLAGGQETQYF; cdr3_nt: TGCGCCAGCAGCCAAGGTGGACTGGCGGGGGGCCAAGAGACCCAGTACTTC
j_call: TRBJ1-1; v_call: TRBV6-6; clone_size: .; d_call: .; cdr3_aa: CASSRIGAPEAFF; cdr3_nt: TGTGCCAGCAGTCGTATCGGAGCTCCTGAAGCTTTCTTT
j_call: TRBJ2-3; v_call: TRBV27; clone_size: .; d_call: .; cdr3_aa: CATLLDSTDTQYF; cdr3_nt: TGTGCCACCTTACTAGATAGCACAGATACGCAGTATTTT
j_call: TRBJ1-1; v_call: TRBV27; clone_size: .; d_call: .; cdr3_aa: CASSLIGYTEAFF; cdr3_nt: TGTGCCAGCAGTTTAATAGGGTACACTGAAGCTTTCTTT
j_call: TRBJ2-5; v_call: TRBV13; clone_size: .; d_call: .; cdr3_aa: CASSLGQGQQETQYF; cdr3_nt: TGTGCCAGCAGCTTAGGACAGGGACAACAAGAGACCCAGTACTTC
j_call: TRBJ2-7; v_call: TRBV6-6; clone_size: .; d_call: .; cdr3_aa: CASSRPSDPYEQYF; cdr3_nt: TGTGCCAGCAGTCGCCCCTCGGACCCCTACGAGCAGTACTTC
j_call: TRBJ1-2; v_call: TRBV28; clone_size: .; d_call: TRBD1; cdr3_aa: CASSLYQGAIYGYTF; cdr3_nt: TGTGCCAGCAGTTTATATCAGGGGGCCATCTATGGCTACACCTTC
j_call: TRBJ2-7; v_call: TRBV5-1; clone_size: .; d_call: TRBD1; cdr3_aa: CASSPRQGYYEQYF; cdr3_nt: TGCGCCAGCAGCCCAAGACAGGGGTACTACGAGCAGTACTTC
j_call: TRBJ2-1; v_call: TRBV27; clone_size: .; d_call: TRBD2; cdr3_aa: CASSLGGRAVDEQFF; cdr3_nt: TGTGCCAGCAGTTTGGGCGGGAGGGCCGTAGATGAGCAGTTCTTC
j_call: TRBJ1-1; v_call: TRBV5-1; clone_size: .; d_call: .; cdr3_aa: CASSLGGGLQTEAFF; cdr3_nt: TGCGCCAGCAGCCTCGGGGGAGGGTTGCAGACTGAAGCTTTCTTT
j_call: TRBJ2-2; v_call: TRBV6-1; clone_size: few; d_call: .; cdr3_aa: CASPEIRSGELFF; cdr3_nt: TGTGCCAGTCCCGAAATCAGATCCGGGGAGCTGTTTTTT
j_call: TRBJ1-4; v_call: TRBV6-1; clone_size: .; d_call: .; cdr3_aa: CASSATQGYDEKLFF; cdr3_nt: TGTGCCAGCAGTGCCACCCAGGGATATGATGAAAAACTGTTTTTT
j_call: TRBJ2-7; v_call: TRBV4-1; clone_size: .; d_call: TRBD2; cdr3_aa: CASSQVGPGGIAYEQYF; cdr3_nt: TGCGCCAGCAGCCAAGTAGGCCCGGGGGGGATCGCCTACGAGCAGTACTTC
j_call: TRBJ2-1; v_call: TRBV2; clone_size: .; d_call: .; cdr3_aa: CASSRQGGYNEQFF; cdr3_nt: TGTGCCAGCAGCCGGCAGGGGGGCTACAATGAGCAGTTCTTC
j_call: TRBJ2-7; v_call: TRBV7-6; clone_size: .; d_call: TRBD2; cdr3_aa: CASSLGWGDWRGAHEQYF; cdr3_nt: TGTGCCAGCAGCTTAGGATGGGGTGATTGGCGGGGGGCCCACGAGCAGTACTTC